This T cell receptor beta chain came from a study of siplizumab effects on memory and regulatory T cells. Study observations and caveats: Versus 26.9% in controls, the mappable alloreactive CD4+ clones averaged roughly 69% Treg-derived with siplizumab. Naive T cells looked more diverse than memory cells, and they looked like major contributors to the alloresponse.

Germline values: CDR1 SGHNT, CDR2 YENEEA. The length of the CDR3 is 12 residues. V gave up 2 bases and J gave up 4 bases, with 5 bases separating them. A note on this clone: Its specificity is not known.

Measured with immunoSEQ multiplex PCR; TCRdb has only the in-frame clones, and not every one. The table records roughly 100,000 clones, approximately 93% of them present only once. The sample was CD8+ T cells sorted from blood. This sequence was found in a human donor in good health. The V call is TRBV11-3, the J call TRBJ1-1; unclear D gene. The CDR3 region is CASSLRTTEAFF. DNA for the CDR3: TGTGCCAGCAGCTTAAGGACCACTGAAGCTTTCTTT.